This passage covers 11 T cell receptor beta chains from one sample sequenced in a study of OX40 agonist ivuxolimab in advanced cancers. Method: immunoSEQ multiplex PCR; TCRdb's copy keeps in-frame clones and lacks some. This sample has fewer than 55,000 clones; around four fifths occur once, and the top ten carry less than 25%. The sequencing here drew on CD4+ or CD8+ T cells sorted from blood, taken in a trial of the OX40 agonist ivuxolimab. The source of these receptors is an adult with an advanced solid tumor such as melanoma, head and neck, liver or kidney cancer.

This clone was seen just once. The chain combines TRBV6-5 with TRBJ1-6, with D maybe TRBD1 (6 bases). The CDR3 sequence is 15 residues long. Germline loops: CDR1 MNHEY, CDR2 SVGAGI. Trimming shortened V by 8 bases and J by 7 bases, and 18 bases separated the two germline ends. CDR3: CASFLGGAPNSPLHF. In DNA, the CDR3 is TGTGCCAGCTTCCTCGGGGGGGCTCCAAATTCACCCCTCCACTTT.

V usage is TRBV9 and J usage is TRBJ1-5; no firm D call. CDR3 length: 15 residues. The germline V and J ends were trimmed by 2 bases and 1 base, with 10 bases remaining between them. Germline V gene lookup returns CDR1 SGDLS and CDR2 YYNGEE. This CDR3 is CASSVTAASNQPQHF. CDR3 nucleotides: TGTGCCAGCAGCGTGACGGCCGCCAGCAATCAGCCCCAGCATTTT.

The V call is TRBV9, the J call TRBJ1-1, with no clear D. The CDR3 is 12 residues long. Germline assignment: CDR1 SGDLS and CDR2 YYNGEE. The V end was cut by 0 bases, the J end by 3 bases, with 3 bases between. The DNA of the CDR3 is TGTGCCAGCAGCGTAGCGGACACTGAAGCTTTCTTT. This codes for CASSVADTEAFF.

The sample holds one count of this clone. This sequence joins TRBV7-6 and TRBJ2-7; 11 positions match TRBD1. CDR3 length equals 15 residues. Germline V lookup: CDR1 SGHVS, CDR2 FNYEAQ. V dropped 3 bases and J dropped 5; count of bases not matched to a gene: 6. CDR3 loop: CASSLGTGGGDEQYF. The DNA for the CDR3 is TGTGCCAGCAGCTTGGGGACAGGGGGAGGCGACGAGCAGTACTTC.

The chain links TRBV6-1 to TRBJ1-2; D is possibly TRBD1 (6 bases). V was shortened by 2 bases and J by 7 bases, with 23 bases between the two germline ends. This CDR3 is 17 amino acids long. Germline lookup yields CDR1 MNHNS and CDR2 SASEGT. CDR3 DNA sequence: TGTGCCAGCAGTGAAATGGGGGGCGCTTCCCCTTTTGGTGGCTACACCTTC. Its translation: CASSEMGGASPFGGYTF.

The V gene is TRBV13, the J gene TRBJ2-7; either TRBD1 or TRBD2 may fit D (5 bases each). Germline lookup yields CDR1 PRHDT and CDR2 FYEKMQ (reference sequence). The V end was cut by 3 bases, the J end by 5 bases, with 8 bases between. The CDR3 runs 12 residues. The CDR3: CASSLGVDEQYF. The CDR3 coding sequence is TGTGCCAGCAGCTTGGGGGTCGACGAGCAGTACTTC.

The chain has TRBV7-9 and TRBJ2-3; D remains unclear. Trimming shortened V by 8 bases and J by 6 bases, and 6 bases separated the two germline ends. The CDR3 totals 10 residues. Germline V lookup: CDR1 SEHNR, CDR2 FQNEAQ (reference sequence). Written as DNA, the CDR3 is TGTGCCAGCTCGGTGGATACGCAGTATTTT. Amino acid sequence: CASSVDTQYF.

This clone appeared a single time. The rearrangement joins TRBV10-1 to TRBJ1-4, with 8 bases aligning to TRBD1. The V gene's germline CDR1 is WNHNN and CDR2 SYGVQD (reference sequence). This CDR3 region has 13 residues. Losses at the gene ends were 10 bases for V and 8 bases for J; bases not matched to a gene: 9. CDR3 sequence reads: CAIKTGEGEKLFF. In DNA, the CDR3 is TGCGCCATCAAGACAGGGGAGGGAGAAAAACTGTTTTTT.

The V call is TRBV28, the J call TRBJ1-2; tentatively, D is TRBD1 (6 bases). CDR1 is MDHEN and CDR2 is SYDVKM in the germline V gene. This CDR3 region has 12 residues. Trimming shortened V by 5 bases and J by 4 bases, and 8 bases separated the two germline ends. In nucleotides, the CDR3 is TGTGCCAGCAGTAAAGGGGGCTATGGCTACACCTTC. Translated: CASSKGGYGYTF.

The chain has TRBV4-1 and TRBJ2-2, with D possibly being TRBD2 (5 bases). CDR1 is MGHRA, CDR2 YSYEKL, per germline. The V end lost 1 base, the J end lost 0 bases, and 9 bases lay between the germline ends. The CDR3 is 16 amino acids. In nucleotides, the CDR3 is TGCGCCAGCAGCCAAGGGCTAGCACCGAACACCGGGGAGCTGTTTTTT. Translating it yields CASSQGLAPNTGELFF.

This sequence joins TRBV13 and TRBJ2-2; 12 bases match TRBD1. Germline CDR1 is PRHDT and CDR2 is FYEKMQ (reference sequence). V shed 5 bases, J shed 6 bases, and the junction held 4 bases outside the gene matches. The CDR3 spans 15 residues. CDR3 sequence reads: CASSGRDRGPGELFF. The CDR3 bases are TGTGCCAGCAGCGGACGGGACAGGGGGCCCGGGGAGCTGTTTTTT.